What follows are 2 T cell receptor beta chains derived from one specimen sequenced in a study of shared clonotypes between healthy human individuals. Profiling relied on immunoSEQ multiplex PCR, and the TCRdb table lists in-frame clones only, not all of them. The sample has over a million clones; roughly 95% are singletons. Sequencing used naive CD4+ T cells sorted from blood. Subset of the sample: CD45RA+ positively selected. These receptors were collected from a man younger than 45 in good health.

Note on this clone: This CDR3 is also generated by other DNA sequences in the sample. The chain is built from TRBV28 and TRBJ2-7; D unresolved. V was clipped by 2 bases and J by 3 bases, with 5 bases between them. Germline CDR1 and CDR2: MDHEN and SYDVKM. The CDR3 length is 12 residues. This CDR3 is CASSLAGYEQYF. CDR3 sequence (DNA): TGTGCCAGCAGTTTAGCAGGCTACGAGCAGTACTTC.

The sample holds one count of this clone. The chain is built from TRBV6-6 and TRBJ1-5; D is perhaps TRBD1 (5 bases). This CDR3 region has 15 residues. Trimming shortened V by 6 bases and J by 2 bases, and 14 bases separated the two germline ends. The germline V gene encodes CDR1 MNHNY and CDR2 SVGAGI (reference sequence). CDR3 protein: CASRQPGPGNQPQHF. The CDR3 coding sequence is TGTGCCAGCAGGCAACCGGGACCAGGCAATCAGCCCCAGCATTTT.